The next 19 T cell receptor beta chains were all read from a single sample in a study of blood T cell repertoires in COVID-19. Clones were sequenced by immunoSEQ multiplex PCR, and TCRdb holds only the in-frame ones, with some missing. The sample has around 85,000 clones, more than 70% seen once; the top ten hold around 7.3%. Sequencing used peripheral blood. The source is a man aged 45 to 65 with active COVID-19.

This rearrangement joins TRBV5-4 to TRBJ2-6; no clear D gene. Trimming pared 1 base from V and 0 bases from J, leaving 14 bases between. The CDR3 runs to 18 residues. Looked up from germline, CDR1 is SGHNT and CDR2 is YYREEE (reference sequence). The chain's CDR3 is CASSLYEVPVSGANVLTF. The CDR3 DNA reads TGTGCCAGCAGCTTGTATGAAGTACCAGTCTCTGGGGCCAACGTCCTGACTTTC.

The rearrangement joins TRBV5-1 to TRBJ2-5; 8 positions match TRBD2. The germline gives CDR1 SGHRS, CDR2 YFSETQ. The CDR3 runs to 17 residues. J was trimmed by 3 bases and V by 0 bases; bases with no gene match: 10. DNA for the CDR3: TGCGCCAGCAGCTTGGGCCCCCTGGGTAGCGGGAAAGAGACCCAGTACTTC. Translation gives CASSLGPLGSGKETQYF.

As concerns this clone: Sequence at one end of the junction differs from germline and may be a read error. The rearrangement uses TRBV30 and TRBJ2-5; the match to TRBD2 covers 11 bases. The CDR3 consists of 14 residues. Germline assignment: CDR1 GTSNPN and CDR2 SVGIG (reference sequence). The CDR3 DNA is TGTGCCCGGAGCCTAGCGGGGGGAGGTGAGACCCAGTACTTC. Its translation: CARSLAGGGETQYF. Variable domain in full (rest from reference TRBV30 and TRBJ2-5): SQTIHQWPATLVQPVGSPLSLECTVEGTSNPNLYWYRQAAGRGLQLLFYSVGIGQISSEVPQNLSASRPQDRQFILSSKKLLLSDSGFYLCARSLAGGGETQYFGPGTRLLVL.

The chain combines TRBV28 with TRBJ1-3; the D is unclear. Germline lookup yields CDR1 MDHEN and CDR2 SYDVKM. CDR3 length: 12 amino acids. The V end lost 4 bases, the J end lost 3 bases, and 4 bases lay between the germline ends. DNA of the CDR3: TGTGCCAGCAGTTCAGGTGGAAACACCATATATTTT. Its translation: CASSSGGNTIYF.

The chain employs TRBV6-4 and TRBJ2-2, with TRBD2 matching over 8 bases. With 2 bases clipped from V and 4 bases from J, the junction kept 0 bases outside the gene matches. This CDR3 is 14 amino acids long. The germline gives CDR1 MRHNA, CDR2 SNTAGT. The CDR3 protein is CASSDGTSTGELFF. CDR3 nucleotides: TGTGCCAGCAGTGACGGGACTAGCACCGGGGAGCTGTTTTTT.

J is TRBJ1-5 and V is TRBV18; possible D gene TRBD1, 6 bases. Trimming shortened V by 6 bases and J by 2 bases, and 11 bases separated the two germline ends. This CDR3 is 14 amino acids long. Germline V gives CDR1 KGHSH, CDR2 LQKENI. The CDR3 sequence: CASSGQLGNQPQHF. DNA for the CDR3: TGTGCCAGCTCCGGACAGCTAGGCAATCAGCCCCAGCATTTT.

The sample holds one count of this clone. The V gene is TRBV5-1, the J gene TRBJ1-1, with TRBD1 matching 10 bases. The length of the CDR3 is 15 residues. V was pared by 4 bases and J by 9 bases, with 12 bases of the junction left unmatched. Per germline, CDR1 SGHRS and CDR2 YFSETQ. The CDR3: CASSLLRDRGSQAFF. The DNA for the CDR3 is TGCGCCAGCAGCCTGCTACGGGACAGGGGCTCCCAAGCTTTCTTT.

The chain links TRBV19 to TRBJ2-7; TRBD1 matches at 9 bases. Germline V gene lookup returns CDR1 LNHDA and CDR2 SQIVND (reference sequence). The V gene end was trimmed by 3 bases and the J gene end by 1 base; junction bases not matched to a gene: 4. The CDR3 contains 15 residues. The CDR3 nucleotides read TGTGCCAGTAGTATTGGGACAGGGCCGTCCTACGAGCAGTACTTC. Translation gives CASSIGTGPSYEQYF.

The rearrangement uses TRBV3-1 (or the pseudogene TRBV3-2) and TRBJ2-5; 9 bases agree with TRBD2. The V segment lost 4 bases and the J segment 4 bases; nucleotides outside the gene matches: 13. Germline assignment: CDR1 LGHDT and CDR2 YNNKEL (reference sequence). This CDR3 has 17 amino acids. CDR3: CASSPPEVAGGRETQYF. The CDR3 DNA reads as TGTGCCAGCAGCCCCCCGGAGGTCGCGGGGGGGCGAGAGACCCAGTACTTC.

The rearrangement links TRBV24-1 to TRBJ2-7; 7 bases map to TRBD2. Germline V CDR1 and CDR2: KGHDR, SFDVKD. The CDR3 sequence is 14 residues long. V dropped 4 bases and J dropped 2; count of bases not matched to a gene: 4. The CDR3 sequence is CATSDAGTTYEQYF. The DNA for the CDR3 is TGTGCCACCAGTGACGCAGGGACTACCTACGAGCAGTACTTC.

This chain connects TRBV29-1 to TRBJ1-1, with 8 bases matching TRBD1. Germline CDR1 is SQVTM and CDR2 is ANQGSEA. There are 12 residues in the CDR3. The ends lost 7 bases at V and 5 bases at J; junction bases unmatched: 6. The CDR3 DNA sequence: TGCAGCGCCTACGACAGGGGAACTGAAGCTTTCTTT. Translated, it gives CSAYDRGTEAFF.

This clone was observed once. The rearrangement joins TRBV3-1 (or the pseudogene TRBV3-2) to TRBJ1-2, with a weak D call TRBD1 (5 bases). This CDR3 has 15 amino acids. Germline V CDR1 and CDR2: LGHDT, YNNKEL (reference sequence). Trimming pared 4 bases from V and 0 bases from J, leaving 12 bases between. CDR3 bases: TGTGCCAGCAGCCGGTCGGGAGGGGCTAACTATGGCTACACCTTC. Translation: CASSRSGGANYGYTF.

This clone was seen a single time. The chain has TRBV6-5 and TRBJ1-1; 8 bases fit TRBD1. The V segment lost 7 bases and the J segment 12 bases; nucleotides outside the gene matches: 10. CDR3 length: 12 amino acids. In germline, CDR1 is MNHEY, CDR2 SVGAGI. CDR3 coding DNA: TGTGCCAGCACCGCGGGACAGGATAGGTCTTTCTTT. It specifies CASTAGQDRSFF.

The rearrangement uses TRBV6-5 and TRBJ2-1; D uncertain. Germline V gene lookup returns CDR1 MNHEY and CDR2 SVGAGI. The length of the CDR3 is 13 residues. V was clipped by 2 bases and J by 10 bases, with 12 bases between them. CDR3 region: CASSYRGGPEQFF. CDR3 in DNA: TGTGCCAGCAGTTACCGAGGCGGCCCCGAGCAGTTCTTC.

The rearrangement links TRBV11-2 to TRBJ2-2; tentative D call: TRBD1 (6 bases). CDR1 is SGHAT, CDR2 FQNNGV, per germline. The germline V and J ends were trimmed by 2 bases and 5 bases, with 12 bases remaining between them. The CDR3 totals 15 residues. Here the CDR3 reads CASSLRSGETGELFF. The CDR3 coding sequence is TGTGCCAGCAGCTTAAGGTCAGGGGAGACCGGGGAGCTGTTTTTT.

The CDR3 bases are TGTGCCAGCAGCTTAGACGGTCACACCGGGGAGCTGTTTTTT. It codes for CASSLDGHTGELFF. The J gene is TRBJ2-2, the V gene TRBV7-2; no reliable D call. Trimming pared 1 base from V and 3 bases from J, leaving 6 bases between. The CDR3 sequence is 14 residues long. Germline assignment: CDR1 SGHTA and CDR2 FQGNSA.

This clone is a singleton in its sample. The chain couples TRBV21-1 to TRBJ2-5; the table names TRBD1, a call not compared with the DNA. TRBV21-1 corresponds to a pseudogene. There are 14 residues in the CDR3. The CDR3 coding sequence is TGTGCCAGCAGCGCGCCGGGACAGGGGTCAGGTCAGTACTTC. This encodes CASSAPGQGSGQYF.

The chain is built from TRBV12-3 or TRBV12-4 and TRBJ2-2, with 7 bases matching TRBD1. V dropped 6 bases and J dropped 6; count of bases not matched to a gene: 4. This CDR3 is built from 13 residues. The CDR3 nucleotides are TGTGCCAGCAGCGACAGGGAAGCCGGGGAGCTGTTTTTT. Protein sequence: CASSDREAGELFF.

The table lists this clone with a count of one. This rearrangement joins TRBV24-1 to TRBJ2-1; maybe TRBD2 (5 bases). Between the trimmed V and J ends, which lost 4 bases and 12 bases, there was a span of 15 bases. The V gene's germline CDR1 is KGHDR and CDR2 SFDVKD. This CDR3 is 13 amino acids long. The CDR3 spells CATSDFPGVTQFF. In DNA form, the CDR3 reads TGTGCCACCAGTGACTTCCCCGGGGTTACGCAGTTCTTC.